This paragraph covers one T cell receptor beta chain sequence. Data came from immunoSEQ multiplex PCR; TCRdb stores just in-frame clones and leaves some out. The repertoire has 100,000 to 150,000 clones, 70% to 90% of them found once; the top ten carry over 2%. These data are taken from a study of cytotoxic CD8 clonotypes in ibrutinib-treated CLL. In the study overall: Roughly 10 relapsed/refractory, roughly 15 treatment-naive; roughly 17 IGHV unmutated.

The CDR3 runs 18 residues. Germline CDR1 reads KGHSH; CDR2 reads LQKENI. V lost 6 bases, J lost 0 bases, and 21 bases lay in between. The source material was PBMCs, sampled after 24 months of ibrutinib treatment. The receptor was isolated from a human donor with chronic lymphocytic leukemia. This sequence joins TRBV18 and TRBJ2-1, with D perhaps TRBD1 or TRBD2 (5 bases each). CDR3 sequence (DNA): TGTGCCAGCTCCCGGGACCGGTATACTCAGAGCTCCTACAATGAGCAGTTCTTC. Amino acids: CASSRDRYTQSSYNEQFF.